This T cell receptor (beta chain) is from a study of molecular identifiers for immune sequencing clone quantification. Study-level results: Clones that had above 20 RNA copies took up over 97% of effector molecules but under 1% in naive cells.

This clonotype is judged medium-sized. Its target is unknown. Germline CDR1 reads MNHEY; CDR2 reads SVGEGT. The CDR3 contains 15 residues. The junction had 4 bases not matched to a gene; V was cut back by 7 bases and J by 0 bases. In TCRdb, the PCR reads were re-called with MiXCR into one record per CDR3 protein. The table lists about 10,000 distinct CDR3 sequences, 20% to 25% of them singletons. The source of this sequence is a human donor in good health. Some libraries in this study had Jurkat cell RNA spiked in. The V gene is TRBV6-2 or TRBV6-3, the J gene TRBJ2-1, with 9 bases fitting TRBD2. The sequenced sample was naive CD8+ T cells from blood, with Jurkat cell RNA spiked in. Specified subset: FACS-sorted CD8+CD4-CCR7+CD45RA+ naive T cells. The CDR3 DNA follows: TGTGCCAGCACCTGGCGGGGGGGCTCCTACAATGAGCAGTTCTTC. Protein: CASTWRGGSYNEQFF.